The sequence of this T cell receptor (beta chain) was determined in a study of blood T cell repertoires in COVID-19. Study-level information: From T cells, B-cell-depleted T cells, or PBMCs came the material, which was cDNA or gDNA.

The assay was immunoSEQ multiplex PCR, and TCRdb's table has in-frame clones only and misses some. The repertoire holds 70,000 to 100,000 clones, approximately 82% seen once, with almost 7% in the top ten. Between the trimmed V and J ends, which lost 7 bases and 5 bases, there was a span of 17 bases. The V gene's germline CDR1 is SNHLY and CDR2 FYNNEI. This CDR3 contains 14 residues. V gene TRBV2 combines with J gene TRBJ1-1; D perhaps matches TRBD1 (6 bases). The source material was peripheral blood. The sequence derives from a man over 45 with active or convalescent COVID-19. The CDR3, as DNA: TGTGCCAGCACCGAGGCGGGGGCTGGAACTGAAGCTTTCTTT. Translated: CASTEAGAGTEAFF.